The clone carrying this T cell receptor (beta chain) appeared many times. This CDR3 region has 14 residues. Germline V gives CDR1 KGHDR, CDR2 SFDVKD. V gave up 2 bases and J gave up 11 bases, with 15 bases separating them. Preparation of the TCRbeta library used unique molecular identifiers. TCRdb redid the calling of the PCR reads with MiXCR, one entry per CDR3 protein. The sample carries 200,000 to 250,000 distinct CDR3 sequences, 12% recorded once. The data derive from a study of T-cell reconstitution after alpha-beta-depleted transplantation in children. The clonotype was recovered from a human donor who donated a stem cell graft to a child with acute lymphoblastic leukemia. Here the sequenced sample was PBMCs from the stem cell graft donor, taken from the stem cell graft. The chain couples TRBV24-1 to TRBJ1-5, with unresolved D. The CDR3 is CATSDSRARGAQHF. CDR3 bases: TGTGCCACCAGTGATTCCCGCGCCCGTGGAGCCCAGCATTTT.